The source of this T cell receptor beta chain is a study of cytomegalovirus exposure and HLA in healthy donors. On the study more broadly: A prior analysis found 100 million to 140 million unique TCR beta sequences from roughly 180 million T cells. Overall study results and limits: The authors assumed roughly uniform sequencing depth across donors for presence/absence analyses. Listed as cytomegalovirus-associated were over 150 TCR beta chains. Indistinguishable V segments, including TRBV6-2 and TRBV6-3, were excluded.

Concerning this clone itself: Its antigen is not known. This specimen includes other DNA sequences encoding the same CDR3.

This PCR relied on a set of 60 Vbeta primers and 13 Jbeta primers. Repertoires were generated with immunoSEQ multiplex PCR, while TCRdb's copy carries only in-frame clones and drops some. The sample includes approximately 150,000 clones, over 60% of them seen just once. This CDR3 has 13 residues. Trimming at V came to 3 bases and at J to 2 bases, leaving 0 bases not matched to a gene. CDR1 and CDR2 (germline): LNHDA, SQIVND (reference sequence). The sample consisted of PBMCs. This TCR was sampled from a woman aged 25 to 39 in good health and CMV-seropositive. This chain links TRBV19 with TRBJ2-7; the match to TRBD1 covers 8 bases. The CDR3 nucleotides are TGTGCCAGTAGTATGGGACAGGCCTACGAGCAGTACTTC. Its translation: CASSMGQAYEQYF.